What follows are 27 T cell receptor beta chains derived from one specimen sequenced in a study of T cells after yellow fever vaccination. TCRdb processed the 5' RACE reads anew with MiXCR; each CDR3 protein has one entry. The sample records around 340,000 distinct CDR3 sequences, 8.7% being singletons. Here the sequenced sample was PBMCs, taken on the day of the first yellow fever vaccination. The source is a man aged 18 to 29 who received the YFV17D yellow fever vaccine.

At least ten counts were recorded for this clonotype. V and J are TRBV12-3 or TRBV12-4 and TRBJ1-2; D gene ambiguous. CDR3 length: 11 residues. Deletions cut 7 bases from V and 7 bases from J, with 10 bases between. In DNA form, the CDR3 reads TGTGCCAGCACCCCCACATTTGGCTACACCTTC. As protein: CASTPTFGYTF.

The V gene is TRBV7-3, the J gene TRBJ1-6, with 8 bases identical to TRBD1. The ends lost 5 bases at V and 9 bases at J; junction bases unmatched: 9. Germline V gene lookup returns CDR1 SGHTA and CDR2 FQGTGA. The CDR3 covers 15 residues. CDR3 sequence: CASSLSGTGISPLHF. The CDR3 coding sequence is TGTGCCAGCAGCCTTTCCGGGACAGGTATTTCACCCCTCCACTTT.

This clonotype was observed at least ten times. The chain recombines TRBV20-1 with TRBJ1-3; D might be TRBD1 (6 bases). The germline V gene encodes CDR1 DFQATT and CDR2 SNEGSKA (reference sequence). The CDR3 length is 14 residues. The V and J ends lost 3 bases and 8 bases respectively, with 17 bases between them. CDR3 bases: TGCAGTGCTAGTTCGTCCGGGGGCGCGGACACCATATATTTT. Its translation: CSASSSGGADTIYF.

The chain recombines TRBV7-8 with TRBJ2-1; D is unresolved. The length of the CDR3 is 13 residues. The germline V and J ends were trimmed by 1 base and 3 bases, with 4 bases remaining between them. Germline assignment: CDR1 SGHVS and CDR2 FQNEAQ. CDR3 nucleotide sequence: TGTGCCAGCAGCTTAGACAACTACAATGAGCAGTTCTTC. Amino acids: CASSLDNYNEQFF.

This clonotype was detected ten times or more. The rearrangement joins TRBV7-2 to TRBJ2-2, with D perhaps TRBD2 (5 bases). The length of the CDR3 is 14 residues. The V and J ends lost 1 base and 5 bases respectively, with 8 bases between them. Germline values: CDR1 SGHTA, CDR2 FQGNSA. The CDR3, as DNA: TGTGCCAGCAGCTTAGGCGGAGGAACCGGGGAGCTGTTTTTT. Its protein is CASSLGGGTGELFF.

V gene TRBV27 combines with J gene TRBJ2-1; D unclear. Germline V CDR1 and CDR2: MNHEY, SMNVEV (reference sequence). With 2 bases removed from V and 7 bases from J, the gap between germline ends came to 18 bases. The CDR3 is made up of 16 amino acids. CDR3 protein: CASSLSDEPLLNEQFF. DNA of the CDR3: TGTGCCAGCAGTTTAAGTGACGAACCCCTTCTAAATGAGCAGTTCTTC.

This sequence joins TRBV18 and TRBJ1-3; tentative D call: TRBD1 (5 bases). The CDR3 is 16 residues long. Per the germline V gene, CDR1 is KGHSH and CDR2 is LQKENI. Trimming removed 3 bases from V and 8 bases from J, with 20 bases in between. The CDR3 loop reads CASSPNTDSLGDTIYF. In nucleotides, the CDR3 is TGTGCCAGCTCACCTAATACCGACAGTTTGGGCGACACCATATATTTT.

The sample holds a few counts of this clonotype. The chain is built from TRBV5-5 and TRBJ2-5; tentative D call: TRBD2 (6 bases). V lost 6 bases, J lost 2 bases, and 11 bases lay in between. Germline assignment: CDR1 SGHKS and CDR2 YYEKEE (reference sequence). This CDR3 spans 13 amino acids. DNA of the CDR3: TGTGCCAGCACGACGGGGGATCAAGAGACCCAGTACTTC. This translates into CASTTGDQETQYF.

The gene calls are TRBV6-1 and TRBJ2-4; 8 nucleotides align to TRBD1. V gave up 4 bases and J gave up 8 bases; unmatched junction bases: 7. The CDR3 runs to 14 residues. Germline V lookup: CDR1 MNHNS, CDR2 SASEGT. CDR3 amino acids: CASSVDRGGDIQYF. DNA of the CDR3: TGTGCCAGCAGTGTCGACAGGGGTGGAGACATTCAGTACTTC.

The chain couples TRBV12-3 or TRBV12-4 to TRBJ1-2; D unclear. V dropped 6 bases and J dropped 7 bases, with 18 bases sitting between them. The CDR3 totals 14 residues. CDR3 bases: TGTGCCAGCAGCCCACGGACGGGAAGAAGTGGCTACACCTTC. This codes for CASSPRTGRSGYTF.

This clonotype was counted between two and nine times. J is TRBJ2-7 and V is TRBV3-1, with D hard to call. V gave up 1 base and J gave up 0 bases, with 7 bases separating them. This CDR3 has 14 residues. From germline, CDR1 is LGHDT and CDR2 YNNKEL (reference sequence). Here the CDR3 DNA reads TGTGCCAGCAGCCAAGGCTACAGCTCCTACGAGCAGTACTTC. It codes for CASSQGYSSYEQYF.

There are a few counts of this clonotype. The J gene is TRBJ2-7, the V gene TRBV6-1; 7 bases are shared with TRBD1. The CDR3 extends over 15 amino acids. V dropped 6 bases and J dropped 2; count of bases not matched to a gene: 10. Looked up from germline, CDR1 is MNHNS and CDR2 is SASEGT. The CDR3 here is CASSPTLGQTYEQYF. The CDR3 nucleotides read TGTGCCAGCAGCCCCACTCTGGGACAGACCTACGAGCAGTACTTC.

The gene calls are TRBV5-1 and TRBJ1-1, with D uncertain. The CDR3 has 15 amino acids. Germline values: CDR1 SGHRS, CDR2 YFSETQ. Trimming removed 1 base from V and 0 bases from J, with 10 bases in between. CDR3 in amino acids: CASSLFTGMNTEAFF. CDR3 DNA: TGCGCCAGCAGCTTGTTCACGGGAATGAACACTGAAGCTTTCTTT. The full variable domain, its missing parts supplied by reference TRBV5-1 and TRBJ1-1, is KAGVTQTPRYLIKTRGQQVTLSCSPISGHRSVSWYQQTPGQGLQFLFEYFSETQRNKGNFPGRFSGRQFSNSRSEMNVSTLELGDSALYLCASSLFTGMNTEAFFGQGTRLTVV.

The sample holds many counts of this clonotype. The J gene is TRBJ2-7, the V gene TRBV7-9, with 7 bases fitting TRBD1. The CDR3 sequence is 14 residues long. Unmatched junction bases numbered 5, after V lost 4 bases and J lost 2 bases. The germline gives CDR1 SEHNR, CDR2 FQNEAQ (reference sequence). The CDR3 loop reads CASSYETGTYEQYF. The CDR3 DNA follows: TGTGCCAGCAGCTACGAGACAGGGACCTACGAGCAGTACTTC.

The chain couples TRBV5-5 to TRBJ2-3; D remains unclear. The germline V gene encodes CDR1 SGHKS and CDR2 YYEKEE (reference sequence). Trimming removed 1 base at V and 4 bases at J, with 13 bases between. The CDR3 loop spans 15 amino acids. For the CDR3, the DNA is TGTGCCAGCAGCTTGAACAGAATAAGATCAGATACGCAGTATTTT. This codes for CASSLNRIRSDTQYF.

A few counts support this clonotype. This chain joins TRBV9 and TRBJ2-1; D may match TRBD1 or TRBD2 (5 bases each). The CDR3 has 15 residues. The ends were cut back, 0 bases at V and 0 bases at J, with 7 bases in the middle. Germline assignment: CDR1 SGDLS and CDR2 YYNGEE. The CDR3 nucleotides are TGTGCCAGCAGCGTAGATGGGACCTCCTACAATGAGCAGTTCTTC. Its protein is CASSVDGTSYNEQFF.

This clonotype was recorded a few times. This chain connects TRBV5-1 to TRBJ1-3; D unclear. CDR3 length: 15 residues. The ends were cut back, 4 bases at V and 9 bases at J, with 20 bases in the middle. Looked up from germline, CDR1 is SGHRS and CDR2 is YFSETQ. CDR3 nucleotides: TGCGCCAGCAGCCTGGACGGCCTTTCTGGGTCCACCATATATTTT. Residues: CASSLDGLSGSTIYF.

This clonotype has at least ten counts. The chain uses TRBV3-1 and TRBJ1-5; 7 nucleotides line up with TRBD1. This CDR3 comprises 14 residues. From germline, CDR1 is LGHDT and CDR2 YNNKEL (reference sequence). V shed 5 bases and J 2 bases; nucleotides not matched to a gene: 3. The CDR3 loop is CASSNTGGNQPQHF. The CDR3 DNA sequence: TGTGCCAGCAGCAATACAGGGGGCAATCAGCCCCAGCATTTT.

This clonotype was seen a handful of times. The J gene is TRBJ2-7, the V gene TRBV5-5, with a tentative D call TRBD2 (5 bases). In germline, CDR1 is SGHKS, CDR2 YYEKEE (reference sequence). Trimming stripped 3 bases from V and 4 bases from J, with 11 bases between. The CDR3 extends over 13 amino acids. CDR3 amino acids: CASSSPPGYEQYV. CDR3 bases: TGTGCCAGCAGCTCCCCGCCGGGGTACGAGCAGTACGTC.

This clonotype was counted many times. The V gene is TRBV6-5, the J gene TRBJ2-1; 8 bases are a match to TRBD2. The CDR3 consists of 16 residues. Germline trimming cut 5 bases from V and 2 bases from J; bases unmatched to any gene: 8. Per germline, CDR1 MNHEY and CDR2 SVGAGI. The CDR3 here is CASSTGTRHPYNEQFF. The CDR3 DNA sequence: TGTGCCAGCAGTACGGGGACTAGACACCCCTACAATGAGCAGTTCTTC.

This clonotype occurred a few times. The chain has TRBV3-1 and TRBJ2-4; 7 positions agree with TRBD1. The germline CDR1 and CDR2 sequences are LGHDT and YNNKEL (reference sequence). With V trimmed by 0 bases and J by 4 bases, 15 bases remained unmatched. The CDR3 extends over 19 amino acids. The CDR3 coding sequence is TGTGCCAGCAGCCAAGAATTCCTTTGGGCCGGGACAGAAAAAAACATTCAGTACTTC. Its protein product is CASSQEFLWAGTEKNIQYF. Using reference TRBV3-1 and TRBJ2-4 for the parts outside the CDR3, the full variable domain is DTAVSQTPKYLVTQMGNDKSIKCEQNLGHDTMYWYKQDSKKFLKIMFSYNNKELIINETVPNRFSPKSPDKAHLNLHINSLELGDSAVYFCASSQEFLWAGTEKNIQYFGAGTRLSVL.

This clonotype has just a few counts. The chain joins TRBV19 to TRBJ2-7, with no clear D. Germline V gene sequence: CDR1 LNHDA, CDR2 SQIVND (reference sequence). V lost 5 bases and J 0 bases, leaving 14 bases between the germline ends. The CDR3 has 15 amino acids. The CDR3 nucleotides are TGTGCCAGTAGTGACGCCCCGGGTCCCTCCTACGAGCAGTACTTC. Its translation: CASSDAPGPSYEQYF.

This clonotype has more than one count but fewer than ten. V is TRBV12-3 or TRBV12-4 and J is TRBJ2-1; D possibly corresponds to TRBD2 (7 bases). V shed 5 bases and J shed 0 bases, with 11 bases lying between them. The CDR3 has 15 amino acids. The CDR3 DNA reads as TGTGCCAGCAGTAAAGGGGGGGGCTCCTACAATGAGCAGTTCTTC. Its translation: CASSKGGGSYNEQFF.

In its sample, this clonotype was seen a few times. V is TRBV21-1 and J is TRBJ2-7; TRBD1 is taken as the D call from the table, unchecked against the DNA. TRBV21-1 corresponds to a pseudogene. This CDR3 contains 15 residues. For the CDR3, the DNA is TGTGCCAGCGGGTTAACAGGGGAGACGGCCTACGAGCAGTACGTC. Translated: CASGLTGETAYEQYV.

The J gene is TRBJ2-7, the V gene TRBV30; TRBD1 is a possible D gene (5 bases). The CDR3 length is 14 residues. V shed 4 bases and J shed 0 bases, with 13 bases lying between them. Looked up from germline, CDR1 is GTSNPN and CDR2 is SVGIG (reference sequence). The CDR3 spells CAWNRPGNSYEQYF. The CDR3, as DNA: TGTGCCTGGAATAGACCAGGGAACTCCTACGAGCAGTACTTC.

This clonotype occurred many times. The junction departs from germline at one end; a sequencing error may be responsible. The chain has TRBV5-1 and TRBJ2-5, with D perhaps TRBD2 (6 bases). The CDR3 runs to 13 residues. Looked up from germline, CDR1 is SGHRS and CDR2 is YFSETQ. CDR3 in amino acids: CASSFGGQETQYF. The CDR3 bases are TGTGCCAGCAGCTTCGGGGGACAAGAGACCCAGTACTTC.

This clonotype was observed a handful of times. In DNA form, the CDR3 reads TGTGCCAGCTTGGGGGCCACGAATGAGCAGTTCTTC. Translated: CASLGATNEQFF. J is TRBJ2-1 and V is TRBV12-3 or TRBV12-4, with D possibly TRBD1 on 6 matching bases. The CDR3 spans 12 residues. With 8 bases removed from V and 7 bases from J, the gap between germline ends came to 12 bases.